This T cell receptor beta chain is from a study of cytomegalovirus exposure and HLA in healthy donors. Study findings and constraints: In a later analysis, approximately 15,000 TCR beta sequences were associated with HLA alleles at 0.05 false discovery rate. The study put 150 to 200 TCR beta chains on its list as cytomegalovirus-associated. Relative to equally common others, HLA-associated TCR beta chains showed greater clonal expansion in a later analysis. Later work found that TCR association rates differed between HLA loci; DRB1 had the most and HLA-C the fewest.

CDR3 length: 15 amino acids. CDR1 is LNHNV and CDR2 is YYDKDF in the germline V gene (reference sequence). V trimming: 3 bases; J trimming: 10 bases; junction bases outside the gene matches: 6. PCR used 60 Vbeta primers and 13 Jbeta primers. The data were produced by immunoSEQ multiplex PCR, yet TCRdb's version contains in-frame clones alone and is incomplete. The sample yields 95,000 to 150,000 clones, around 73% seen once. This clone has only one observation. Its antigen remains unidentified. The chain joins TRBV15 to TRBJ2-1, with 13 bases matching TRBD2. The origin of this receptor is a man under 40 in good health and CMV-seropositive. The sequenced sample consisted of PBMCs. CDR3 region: CATSRRTSGSGEQFF. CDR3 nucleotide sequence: TGTGCCACCAGCAGGCGGACTAGCGGGAGTGGGGAGCAGTTCTTC.